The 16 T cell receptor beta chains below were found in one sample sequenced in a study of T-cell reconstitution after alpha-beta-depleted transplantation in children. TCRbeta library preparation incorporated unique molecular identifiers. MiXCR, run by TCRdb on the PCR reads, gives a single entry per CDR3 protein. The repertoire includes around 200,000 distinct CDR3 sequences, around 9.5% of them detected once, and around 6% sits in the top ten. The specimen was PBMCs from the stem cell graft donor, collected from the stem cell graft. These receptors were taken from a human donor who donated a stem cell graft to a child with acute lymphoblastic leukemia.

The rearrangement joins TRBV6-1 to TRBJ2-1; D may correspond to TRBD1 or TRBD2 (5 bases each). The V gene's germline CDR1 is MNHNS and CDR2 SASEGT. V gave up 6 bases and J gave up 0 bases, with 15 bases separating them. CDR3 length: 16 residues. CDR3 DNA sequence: TGTGCCAGCAGCTCCATGGCAGGGAGCTCCTACAATGAGCAGTTCTTC. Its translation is CASSSMAGSSYNEQFF.

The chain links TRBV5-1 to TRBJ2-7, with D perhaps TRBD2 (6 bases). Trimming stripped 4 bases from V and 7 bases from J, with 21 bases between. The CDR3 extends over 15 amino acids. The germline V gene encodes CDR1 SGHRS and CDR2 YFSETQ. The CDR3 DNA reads TGCGCCAGCAGCAGCGGCCGACGGCGGGGCGAGGAGCAGTACTTC. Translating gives CASSSGRRRGEEQYF.

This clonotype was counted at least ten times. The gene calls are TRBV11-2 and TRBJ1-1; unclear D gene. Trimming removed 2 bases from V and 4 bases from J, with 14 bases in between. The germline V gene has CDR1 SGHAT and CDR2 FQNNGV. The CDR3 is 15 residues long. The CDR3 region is CASSLNEGSGTEAFF. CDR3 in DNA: TGTGCCAGCAGCTTAAATGAAGGTTCGGGCACTGAAGCTTTCTTT.

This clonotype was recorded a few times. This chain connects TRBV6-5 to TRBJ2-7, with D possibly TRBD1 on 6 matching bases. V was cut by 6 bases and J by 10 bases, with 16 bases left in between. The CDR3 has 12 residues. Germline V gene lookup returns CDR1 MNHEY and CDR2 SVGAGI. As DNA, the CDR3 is TGTGCCAGCAGAGGGCCAGGGGATTTCCAGTACTTC. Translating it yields CASRGPGDFQYF.

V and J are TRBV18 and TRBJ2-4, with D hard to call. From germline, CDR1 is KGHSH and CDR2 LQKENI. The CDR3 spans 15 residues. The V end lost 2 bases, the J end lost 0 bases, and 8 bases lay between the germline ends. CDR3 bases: TGTGCCAGCTCACCAGACCAGCTAGCCAAAAACATTCAGTACTTC. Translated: CASSPDQLAKNIQYF.

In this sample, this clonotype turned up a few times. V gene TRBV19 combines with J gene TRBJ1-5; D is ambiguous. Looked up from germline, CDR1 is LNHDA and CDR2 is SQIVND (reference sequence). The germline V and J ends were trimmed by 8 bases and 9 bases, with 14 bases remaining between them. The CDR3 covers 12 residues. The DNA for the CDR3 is TGTGCCAGTCGGGGAGTCGAGGGGCCCCAGCATTTT. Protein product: CASRGVEGPQHF.

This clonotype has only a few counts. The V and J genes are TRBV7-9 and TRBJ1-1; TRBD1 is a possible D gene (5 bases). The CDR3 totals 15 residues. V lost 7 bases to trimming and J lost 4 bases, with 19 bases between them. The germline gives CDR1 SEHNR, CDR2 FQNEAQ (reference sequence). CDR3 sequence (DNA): TGTGCCAGCATCTACGCGCGAGAAGGGGTCACTGAAGCTTTCTTT. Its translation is CASIYAREGVTEAFF.

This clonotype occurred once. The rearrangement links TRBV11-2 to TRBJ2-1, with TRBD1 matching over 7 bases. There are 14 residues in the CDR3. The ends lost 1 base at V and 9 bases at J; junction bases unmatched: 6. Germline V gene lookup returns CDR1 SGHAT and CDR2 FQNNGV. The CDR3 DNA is TGTGCCAGCAGCTTAGGGGGACAGCTCACTGAGCAGTTCTTC. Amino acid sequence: CASSLGGQLTEQFF. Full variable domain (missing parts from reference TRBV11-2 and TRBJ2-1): EAGVAQSPRYKIIEKRQSVAFWCNPISGHATLYWYQQILGQGPKLLIQFQNNGVVDDSQLPKDRFSAERLKGVDSTLKIQPAKLEDSAVYLCASSLGGQLTEQFFGPGTRLTVL.

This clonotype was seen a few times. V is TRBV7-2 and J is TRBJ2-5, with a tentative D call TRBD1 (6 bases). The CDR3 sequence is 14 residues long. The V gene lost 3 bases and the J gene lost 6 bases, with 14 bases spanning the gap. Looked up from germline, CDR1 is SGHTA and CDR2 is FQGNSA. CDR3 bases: TGTGCCAGCAGCTTTAGTGGGGGCCAGCAGACCCAGTACTTC. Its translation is CASSFSGGQQTQYF.

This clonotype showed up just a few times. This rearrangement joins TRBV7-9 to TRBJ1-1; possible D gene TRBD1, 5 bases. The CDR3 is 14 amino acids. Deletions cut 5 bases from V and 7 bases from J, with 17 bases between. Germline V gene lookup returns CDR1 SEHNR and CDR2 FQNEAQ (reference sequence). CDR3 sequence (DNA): TGTGCCAGCAGCCCACCGGACACCCTTCTTGAAGCTTTCTTT. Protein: CASSPPDTLLEAFF.

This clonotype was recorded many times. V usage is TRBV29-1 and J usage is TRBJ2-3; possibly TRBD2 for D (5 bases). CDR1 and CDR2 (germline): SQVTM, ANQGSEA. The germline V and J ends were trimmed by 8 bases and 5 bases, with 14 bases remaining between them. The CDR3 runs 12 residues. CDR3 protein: CSSGISRDTQYF. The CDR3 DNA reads TGCAGCTCCGGGATCAGTAGAGATACGCAGTATTTT.

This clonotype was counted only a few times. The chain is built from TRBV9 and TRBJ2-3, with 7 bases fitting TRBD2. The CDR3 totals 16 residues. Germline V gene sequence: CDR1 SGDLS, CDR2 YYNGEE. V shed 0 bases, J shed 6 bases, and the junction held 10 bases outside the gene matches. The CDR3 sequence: CASSVEAGEPRDTQYF. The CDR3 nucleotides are TGTGCCAGCAGCGTAGAGGCGGGGGAGCCGAGGGATACGCAGTATTTT.

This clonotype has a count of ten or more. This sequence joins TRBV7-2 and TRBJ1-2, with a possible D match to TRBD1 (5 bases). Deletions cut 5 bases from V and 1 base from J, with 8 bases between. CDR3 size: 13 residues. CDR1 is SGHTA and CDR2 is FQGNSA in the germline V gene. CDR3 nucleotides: TGTGCCAGCAGCATGACAGTTAACTATGGCTACACCTTC. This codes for CASSMTVNYGYTF. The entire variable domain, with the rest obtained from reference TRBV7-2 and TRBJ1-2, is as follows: GAGVSQSPSNKVTEKGKDVELRCDPISGHTALYWYRQSLGQGLEFLIYFQGNSAPDKSGLPSDRFSAERTGGSVSTLTIQRTQQEDSAVYLCASSMTVNYGYTFGSGTRLTVV.

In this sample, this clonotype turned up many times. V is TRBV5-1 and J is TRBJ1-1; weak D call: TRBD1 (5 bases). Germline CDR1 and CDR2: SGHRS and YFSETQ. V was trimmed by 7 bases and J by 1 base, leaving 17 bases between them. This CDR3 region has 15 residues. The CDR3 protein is CASLPRDSPNTEAFF. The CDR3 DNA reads TGCGCCAGCCTTCCCCGGGACTCCCCGAACACTGAAGCTTTCTTT. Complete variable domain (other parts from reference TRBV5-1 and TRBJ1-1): KAGVTQTPRYLIKTRGQQVTLSCSPISGHRSVSWYQQTPGQGLQFLFEYFSETQRNKGNFPGRFSGRQFSNSRSEMNVSTLELGDSALYLCASLPRDSPNTEAFFGQGTRLTVV.

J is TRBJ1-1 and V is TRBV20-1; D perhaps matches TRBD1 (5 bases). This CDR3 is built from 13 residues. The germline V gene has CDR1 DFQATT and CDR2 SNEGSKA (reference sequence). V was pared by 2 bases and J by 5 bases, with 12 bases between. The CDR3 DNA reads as TGCAGTGCTAGAAAGGGGATGTGGACTGAAGCTTTCTTT. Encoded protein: CSARKGMWTEAFF.

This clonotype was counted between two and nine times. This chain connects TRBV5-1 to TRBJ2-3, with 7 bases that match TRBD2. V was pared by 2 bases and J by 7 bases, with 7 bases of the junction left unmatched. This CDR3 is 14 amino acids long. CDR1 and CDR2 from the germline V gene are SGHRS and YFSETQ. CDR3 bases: TGCGCCAGCAGCTTCCGGGAGGCTCGAAATACGCAGTATTTT. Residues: CASSFREARNTQYF.